These 24 T cell receptor beta chains were sequenced from one sample in a study of beta chain features in type 1 diabetes (dated by TCRdb to 2016 to 2018). Receptor amplification or capture employed the immunoSEQ multiplex PCR assay. The High Capacity cDNA Reverse Transcription Kit was used to reverse transcribe all of the isolated RNA, meaning that expressed TCRB transcripts were what got sequenced. TCRdb re-hosts the immuneACCESS table, in-frame sequences only. Its copies lack some clones; in the studies checked, an unresolved V gene accounts for under half of them, and the cause for the rest is not known. The sample table records about 410,000 clones; about 15% of these occur just once. Approximately 0.035% of the sample lies in the top ten. The sequenced material came from naive CD4+ T cells from blood. What this sample's cell subset or site label stands for: true naive CD4+ T cells. The receptors derive from a man aged 25-45 years in good health.

This chain connects TRBV6-5 to TRBJ2-5; D may be TRBD2 (6 bases). The germline gives CDR1 MNHEY, CDR2 SVGAGI. This CDR3 has 13 amino acids. The ends were cut back, 4 bases at V and 5 bases at J, with 11 bases in the middle. Here the CDR3 DNA reads TGTGCCAGCAGTTCTTCTCGGGGGGAGACCCAGTACTTC. Translated, it gives CASSSSRGETQYF.

In its sample, this clone was seen a few times. This chain connects TRBV7-9 to TRBJ2-6; no definite D call. Trimming took off 1 base at V and 0 bases at J, with 7 bases between the two ends. The germline V gene encodes CDR1 SEHNR and CDR2 FQNEAQ (reference sequence). The CDR3 consists of 16 residues. The CDR3 DNA follows: TGTGCCAGCAGCTTAGGAAGGACCTCTGGGGCCAACGTCCTGACTTTC. It is translated as CASSLGRTSGANVLTF.

The V gene is TRBV30, the J gene TRBJ1-1, with D possibly matching TRBD1 (5 bases). V lost 2 bases and J 2 bases, leaving 15 bases between the germline ends. Germline values: CDR1 GTSNPN, CDR2 SVGIG (reference sequence). CDR3 length: 15 amino acids. This CDR3 reads CAWSTGSIRNTEAFF. DNA for the CDR3: TGTGCCTGGAGTACAGGATCTATCCGTAACACTGAAGCTTTCTTT.

Only a few counts were recorded for this clone. The chain couples TRBV4-1 to TRBJ2-3; D tentatively fits TRBD1 or TRBD2 (6 bases each). This CDR3 has 15 residues. Deletions cut 5 bases from V and 7 bases from J, with 19 bases between. Germline assignment: CDR1 MGHRA and CDR2 YSYEKL. CDR3 loop: CASSETGTGTYTQYF. Here the CDR3 DNA reads TGCGCCAGCAGCGAGACCGGGACTGGGACATATACGCAGTATTTT.

This clone has just one count. J is TRBJ1-6 and V is TRBV6-5; D gene unclear. Germline V gene lookup returns CDR1 MNHEY and CDR2 SVGAGI. The V end was cut by 0 bases, the J end by 3 bases, with 0 bases between. The CDR3 length is 13 residues. The CDR3, as DNA: TGTGCCAGCAGTTACTCCTATAATTCACCCCTCCACTTT. This encodes CASSYSYNSPLHF.

This clone was seen more than once but under ten times. The V and J genes are TRBV5-4 and TRBJ1-2, with unresolved D. The CDR3 runs to 14 residues. CDR1 is SGHNT and CDR2 is YYREEE in the germline V gene (reference sequence). Trimming cost V 1 base and J 2 bases, with 9 bases left between them. The CDR3 reads CASSLNAQNYGYTF. The CDR3 nucleotides are TGTGCCAGCAGCTTGAATGCACAGAACTATGGCTACACCTTC.

This clone was picked up a small number of times. The chain links TRBV7-2 to TRBJ2-7; D not resolved. The germline V and J ends were trimmed by 5 bases and 6 bases, with 8 bases remaining between them. CDR3 length equals 11 residues. Germline CDR1 SGHTA, CDR2 FQGNSA. The CDR3 loop reads CASSEFSEQYF. The DNA of the CDR3 is TGTGCCAGCAGCGAGTTCTCCGAGCAGTACTTC. Complete variable domain (other parts from reference TRBV7-2 and TRBJ2-7): GAGVSQSPSNKVTEKGKDVELRCDPISGHTALYWYRQSLGQGLEFLIYFQGNSAPDKSGLPSDRFSAERTGGSVSTLTIQRTQQEDSAVYLCASSEFSEQYFGPGTRLTVT.

The rearrangement links TRBV6-5 to TRBJ2-7; D perhaps matches TRBD1 (5 bases). CDR3 length: 12 amino acids. Germline-derived CDR1 and CDR2 are MNHEY and SVGAGI. V gave up 2 bases and J gave up 6 bases, with 8 bases separating them. Written as DNA, the CDR3 is TGTGCCAGCAGTTACCAGGGTGGCGAGCAGTACGTC. It codes for CASSYQGGEQYV.

The chain couples TRBV10-3 to TRBJ2-5, with 8 bases that match TRBD1. V lost 5 bases to trimming and J lost 3 bases; unmatched junction nucleotides: 2. The CDR3 consists of 13 residues. CDR1 and CDR2 from the germline V gene are ENHRY and SYGVKD. The DNA of the CDR3 is TGTGCCATCAGTAAGGACAGGGAAGAGACCCAGTACTTC. Its protein product is CAISKDREETQYF.

The chain couples TRBV4-1 to TRBJ1-4; D perhaps matches TRBD1 (6 bases). CDR3 length equals 15 residues. In germline, CDR1 is MGHRA, CDR2 YSYEKL. Trimming shortened V by 0 bases and J by 6 bases, and 11 bases separated the two germline ends. CDR3 sequence reads: CASSQDYRADEKLFF. CDR3 nucleotides: TGCGCCAGCAGCCAAGATTACAGGGCCGATGAAAAACTGTTTTTT.

The rearrangement uses TRBV15 and TRBJ2-3, with 12 bases fitting TRBD2. Germline loops: CDR1 LNHNV, CDR2 YYDKDF (reference sequence). V gave up 1 base and J gave up 6 bases; unmatched junction bases: 2. The CDR3 covers 15 residues. Written as DNA, the CDR3 is TGTGCCACCAGCAGAGGACTAGCGGGGGCTGATACGCAGTATTTT. Translating gives CATSRGLAGADTQYF.

Only a few counts were recorded for this clone. This chain uses TRBV5-6 with TRBJ2-1; the D gene is possibly TRBD2 (5 bases). The CDR3 length is 16 residues. With 3 bases removed from V and 0 bases from J, the gap between germline ends came to 13 bases. Germline-derived CDR1 and CDR2 are SGHDT and YYEEEE. CDR3 DNA sequence: TGTGCCAGCAGCTCGACTACTAGTTACTCCTACAATGAGCAGTTCTTC. Translated, it gives CASSSTTSYSYNEQFF.

This sequence joins TRBV11-2 and TRBJ2-1; no reliable D call. V shed 5 bases and J shed 2 bases, with 13 bases lying between them. The CDR3 is 15 amino acids. CDR1 and CDR2 (germline): SGHAT, FQNNGV. CDR3 in DNA: TGTGCCAGCAGCGCCCTGGCAGGTGCCTACAATGAGCAGTTCTTC. Amino acids: CASSALAGAYNEQFF.

The genes are TRBV7-6 and TRBJ2-2; D ambiguous. This CDR3 has 15 residues. Per germline, CDR1 SGHVS and CDR2 FNYEAQ. Deletions cut 1 base from V and 3 bases from J, with 9 bases between. CDR3 in DNA: TGTGCCAGCAGCTTAGTGTCAGCCGACACCGGGGAGCTGTTTTTT. Translating it yields CASSLVSADTGELFF.

Only a few counts were recorded for this clone. This chain's CDR3 is CASGRTGISNEQFF. DNA of the CDR3: TGCGCCAGCGGCAGGACAGGAATATCGAATGAGCAGTTCTTC. The gene calls are TRBV5-1 and TRBJ2-1; 7 nucleotides agree with TRBD1. Germline CDR1 reads SGHRS; CDR2 reads YFSETQ. CDR3 size: 14 residues. With 7 bases clipped from V and 7 bases from J, the junction kept 11 bases outside the gene matches.

This clone has only a few counts. V usage is TRBV7-2 and J usage is TRBJ2-3, with D perhaps assigned TRBD1 or TRBD2 (7 bases each). The CDR3 covers 15 residues. Trimming stripped 5 bases from V and 1 base from J, with 13 bases between. CDR1 is SGHTA and CDR2 is FQGNSA in the germline V gene. CDR3 in DNA: TGTGCCAGCAGCGACCCAGGGGGGGGCACAGATACGCAGTATTTT. Its protein is CASSDPGGGTDTQYF. Combining the CDR3 with reference TRBV7-2 and TRBJ2-3 gives the whole variable domain GAGVSQSPSNKVTEKGKDVELRCDPISGHTALYWYRQSLGQGLEFLIYFQGNSAPDKSGLPSDRFSAERTGGSVSTLTIQRTQQEDSAVYLCASSDPGGGTDTQYFGPGTRLTVL.

This clone was seen a handful of times. The J gene is TRBJ2-5, the V gene TRBV4-1; TRBD2 matches 14 bases. The germline CDR1 and CDR2 sequences are MGHRA and YSYEKL. Losses at the gene ends were 4 bases for V and 8 bases for J; bases not matched to a gene: 12. The CDR3 spans 17 residues. The chain's CDR3 is CASSPGTSGGGGRTQYF. Here the CDR3 DNA reads TGCGCCAGCAGCCCGGGGACTAGCGGGGGTGGTGGGAGAACCCAGTACTTC.

This clone was detected a few times. The chain carries TRBV11-2 and TRBJ2-5; unclear D gene. Germline V gene lookup returns CDR1 SGHAT and CDR2 FQNNGV. The V end lost 4 bases, the J end lost 7 bases, and 10 bases lay between the germline ends. The CDR3 loop spans 12 amino acids. CDR3 sequence reads: CASSSALGTQYF. Here the CDR3 DNA reads TGTGCCAGCAGCTCCGCGCTGGGGACCCAGTACTTC.

This clone was picked up a small number of times. The same CDR3 is also encoded by other DNA sequences in this sample. This chain links TRBV7-2 with TRBJ2-5; D gene unclear. There are 13 residues in the CDR3. The V end was cut by 5 bases, the J end by 2 bases, with 9 bases between. From germline, CDR1 is SGHTA and CDR2 FQGNSA. CDR3 residues: CASSPRVQETQYF. The CDR3 bases are TGTGCCAGCAGCCCACGGGTACAAGAGACCCAGTACTTC.

The CDR3 DNA follows: TGTGCCAGCAGCCTGGGGAACTATGGCTACACCTTC. It is translated as CASSLGNYGYTF. The V gene is TRBV11-2, the J gene TRBJ1-2; D not resolved. Germline CDR1 is SGHAT and CDR2 is FQNNGV. V lost 5 bases and J 2 bases, leaving 6 bases between the germline ends. The CDR3 is 12 residues long.

This clone was seen only a few times. The chain joins TRBV4-3 to TRBJ2-1, with 8 bases matching TRBD1. The CDR3 is 16 amino acids. Germline V gene data show CDR1 as LGHNA and CDR2 as YSLEER. V was clipped by 0 bases and J by 9 bases; unmatched bases: 10. The CDR3 is CASSQEGPGGEGEQFF. CDR3 coding DNA: TGCGCCAGCAGCCAAGAAGGGCCAGGGGGCGAGGGTGAGCAGTTCTTC.

This chain connects TRBV10-3 to TRBJ1-3; D is possibly TRBD1 (5 bases). This CDR3 has 15 amino acids. The germline V gene encodes CDR1 ENHRY and CDR2 SYGVKD. V was trimmed by 7 bases and J by 0 bases, leaving 13 bases between them. CDR3 coding DNA: TGTGCCATCACCGGACAAGGAGGCTCTGGAAACACCATATATTTT. It specifies CAITGQGGSGNTIYF.

The chain couples TRBV10-3 to TRBJ2-1, with D perhaps matching TRBD1 (6 bases). CDR3 length: 12 amino acids. V was clipped by 6 bases and J by 14 bases, with 17 bases between them. CDR1 ENHRY and CDR2 SYGVKD come from the germline V gene. The CDR3 reads CAISEKQGLEFF. The CDR3 bases are TGTGCCATCAGCGAAAAACAGGGTTTGGAGTTCTTC.

This chain joins TRBV7-9 and TRBJ2-1; 9 bases agree with TRBD2. Germline CDR1 is SEHNR and CDR2 is FQNEAQ (reference sequence). The V gene end was trimmed by 6 bases and the J gene end by 6 bases; junction bases not matched to a gene: 12. This CDR3 comprises 16 residues. This CDR3 is CASRAYIAGVINEQFF. In DNA form, the CDR3 reads TGTGCCAGCAGAGCTTACATAGCGGGAGTTATCAATGAGCAGTTCTTC. Full variable domain (outside the CDR3, taken from reference TRBV7-9 and TRBJ2-1): DTGVSQNPRHKITKRGQNVTFRCDPISEHNRLYWYRQTLGQGPEFLTYFQNEAQLEKSRLLSDRFSAERPKGSFSTLEIQRTEQGDSAMYLCASRAYIAGVINEQFFGPGTRLTVL.